Sequencing of this T cell receptor (beta chain) was carried out in a study of T cells in localized non-small cell lung cancer. This clone was counted a few times. Its antigen remains unknown. Study-level findings and limits: T cell clonality was highest in uninvolved adjacent lung, above tumor. Among blood samples, higher T cell density accompanied longer overall survival. Sequencing was limited to one tumor region, leaving the possibility of heterogeneity open. Out of the top 100 tumor clones, a median around 57 were seen in adjacent lung.

Assay used: immunoSEQ multiplex PCR; TCRdb lists only in-frame clones, some missing. This repertoire shows over a thousand clones, about 20% found once; its top ten account for about 10%. Sequenced material: lung tumor tissue, taken before any cancer treatment. This receptor was identified in a male donor aged 60 or over with stage I lung adenocarcinoma.

CDR3 sequence: CASSMGFSGNTIYF. The CDR3 DNA reads as TGTGCCAGTAGTATGGGGTTCTCTGGAAACACCATATATTTT. The rearrangement uses TRBV19 and TRBJ1-3; D uncertain. V dropped 3 bases and J dropped 0 bases, with 6 bases sitting between them. The CDR3 consists of 14 residues. Germline V gene sequence: CDR1 LNHDA, CDR2 SQIVND (reference sequence).